These T cell receptor beta chains were read from a single sample in a study of shared clonotypes between healthy human individuals. Using immunoSEQ multiplex PCR, the repertoire was profiled, and TCRdb retains in-frame clones only, with some absent. Of 2 million to 2.5 million clones detected, more than 90% appear once; the ten largest clones hold less than 0.15%. The sequencing input was naive CD4+ T cells sorted from blood. Every receptor here comes from a man aged 18 to 29 in good health. The CDR3 runs from the conserved cysteine through the conserved F or W. The order of the fields is CDR3 protein, CDR3 DNA, V gene, J gene, D gene, clone size. The D gene is left open where the match is weak. Some rows mark clone size as missing; the rest say once, few, many or name a class of expanded clone.

cdr3_aa: CASRSRQGGDSPLHF
cdr3_nt: TGTGCCAGCAGATCCCGACAGGGAGGGGATTCACCCCTCCACTTT
v_call: TRBV6-1
j_call: TRBJ1-6
d_call: TRBD1
clone_size: .

cdr3_aa: CAWSVSLFARGFPSGANVLTF
cdr3_nt: TGTGCCTGGAGTGTGTCTTTGTTTGCCAGGGGGTTCCCGTCTGGGGCCAACGTCCTGACTTTC
v_call: TRBV30
j_call: TRBJ2-6
d_call: TRBD1
clone_size: once

cdr3_aa: CAVQGQLGEKLFF
cdr3_nt: TGTGCCGTCCAGGGACAGTTGGGTGAAAAACTGTTTTTT
v_call: TRBV10-3
j_call: TRBJ1-4
d_call: TRBD1
clone_size: .

cdr3_aa: CSAAPDRVATNYGYTF
cdr3_nt: TGCAGCGCCGCCCCCGACAGGGTCGCAACTAACTATGGCTACACCTTC
v_call: TRBV29-1
j_call: TRBJ1-2
d_call: TRBD1
clone_size: once

cdr3_aa: CASSLTPGLTDTQYF
cdr3_nt: TGTGCCAGCAGCTTAACCCCAGGGTTGACAGATACGCAGTATTTT
v_call: TRBV7-9
j_call: TRBJ2-3
d_call: .
clone_size: .

cdr3_aa: CASSFRVPGNYGYTF
cdr3_nt: TGTGCCAGCAGTTTTCGGGTCCCAGGGAACTATGGCTACACCTTC
v_call: TRBV27
j_call: TRBJ1-2
d_call: .
clone_size: .

cdr3_aa: CASIRDVGGIGNTIYF
cdr3_nt: TGTGCCAGCATTCGGGACGTCGGGGGTATCGGAAACACCATATATTTT
v_call: TRBV2
j_call: TRBJ1-3
d_call: .
clone_size: once

cdr3_aa: CASSFRGLASSYEQYF
cdr3_nt: TGTGCCAGCAGTTTCAGGGGACTAGCGAGCTCCTACGAGCAGTACTTC
v_call: TRBV27
j_call: TRBJ2-7
d_call: TRBD2
clone_size: once

cdr3_aa: CRDSPYEQYF
cdr3_nt: TGCCGGGACAGCCCCTACGAGCAGTACTTC
v_call: TRBV20-1
j_call: TRBJ2-7
d_call: TRBD1
clone_size: .

cdr3_aa: CASSLTFGDRLNEQYF
cdr3_nt: TGTGCCAGCAGCTTAACCTTCGGGGACAGGTTAAACGAGCAGTACTTC
v_call: TRBV11-2
j_call: TRBJ2-7
d_call: TRBD1
clone_size: .

cdr3_aa: CASLAGTNPYGYTF
cdr3_nt: TGTGCCAGCTTAGCCGGGACAAACCCTTATGGCTACACCTTC
v_call: TRBV28
j_call: TRBJ1-2
d_call: .
clone_size: .

cdr3_aa: CASKGVSSYNEQFF
cdr3_nt: TGTGCCAGTAAAGGGGTTAGCTCCTACAATGAGCAGTTCTTC
v_call: TRBV19
j_call: TRBJ2-1
d_call: .
clone_size: .

cdr3_aa: CASSLARDWGEQYF
cdr3_nt: TGTGCCAGCAGCTTAGCCCGGGATTGGGGCGAGCAGTACTTC
v_call: TRBV7-8
j_call: TRBJ2-7
d_call: .
clone_size: .

cdr3_aa: CAISPGLLNTEAFF
cdr3_nt: TGTGCCATCAGTCCGGGACTGTTGAACACTGAAGCTTTCTTT
v_call: TRBV10-3
j_call: TRBJ1-1
d_call: .
clone_size: few

cdr3_aa: CASSQPGQTQYGYTF
cdr3_nt: TGCGCCAGCAGCCAGCCGGGACAGACACAATATGGCTACACCTTC
v_call: TRBV4-1
j_call: TRBJ1-2
d_call: TRBD1
clone_size: .

cdr3_aa: CASIQRPMNTEAFF
cdr3_nt: TGTGCCAGCATTCAAAGGCCTATGAACACTGAAGCTTTCTTT
v_call: TRBV28
j_call: TRBJ1-1
d_call: .
clone_size: once

cdr3_aa: CASTPKGQGPNGELFF
cdr3_nt: TGTGCCAGCACCCCCAAGGGACAGGGTCCGAACGGGGAGCTGTTTTTT
v_call: TRBV5-4
j_call: TRBJ2-2
d_call: TRBD1
clone_size: .

cdr3_aa: CASSLQPGQNYNEQFF
cdr3_nt: TGTGCCAGCAGTCTCCAGCCGGGACAGAATTACAATGAGCAGTTCTTC
v_call: TRBV28
j_call: TRBJ2-1
d_call: TRBD1
clone_size: .

cdr3_aa: CASSRNRSTGELFF
cdr3_nt: TGTGCCAGCAGCCGAAACAGGAGCACCGGGGAGCTGTTTTTT
v_call: TRBV7-9
j_call: TRBJ2-2
d_call: .
clone_size: .

cdr3_aa: CASSLGEQGAWNEQFF
cdr3_nt: TGTGCTAGCAGCTTAGGAGAGCAGGGGGCTTGGAATGAGCAGTTCTTC
v_call: TRBV7-7
j_call: TRBJ2-1
d_call: TRBD1
clone_size: .

cdr3_aa: CASSSEKFSGANVLTF
cdr3_nt: TGTGCCAGCAGTTCCGAAAAATTCTCTGGGGCCAACGTCCTGACTTTC
v_call: TRBV28
j_call: TRBJ2-6
d_call: .
clone_size: .

cdr3_aa: CASSDLLEKLFF
cdr3_nt: TGTGCCAGCAGTGATCTCCTTGAAAAACTGTTTTTT
v_call: TRBV25-1
j_call: TRBJ1-4
d_call: .
clone_size: .

cdr3_aa: CASSLRLGTDTQYF
cdr3_nt: TGTGCCAGCAGCCTCCGTTTAGGCACAGATACGCAGTATTTT
v_call: TRBV11-3
j_call: TRBJ2-3
d_call: .
clone_size: .

cdr3_aa: CASSEASLLPQYEQYF
cdr3_nt: TGTGCCAGCAGTGAAGCAAGTTTACTACCCCAATACGAGCAGTACTTC
v_call: TRBV6-1
j_call: TRBJ2-7
d_call: .
clone_size: once

cdr3_aa: CASSPRMDDSEAFF
cdr3_nt: TGTGCCAGCAGTCCCCGGATGGATGACTCTGAAGCTTTCTTT
v_call: TRBV5-4
j_call: TRBJ1-1
d_call: .
clone_size: .

cdr3_aa: CASRRTGAYEQYF
cdr3_nt: TGTGCCAGCAGGAGGACAGGGGCCTACGAGCAGTACTTC
v_call: TRBV6-1
j_call: TRBJ2-7
d_call: TRBD1
clone_size: .

cdr3_aa: CASSYLSGGNYGYTF
cdr3_nt: TGTGCCAGCAGTTACTTGTCAGGGGGCAACTATGGCTACACCTTC
v_call: TRBV6-6
j_call: TRBJ1-2
d_call: TRBD1
clone_size: .

cdr3_aa: CASSLRTLNNSPLHF
cdr3_nt: TGTGCCAGCAGTTTACGGACTTTGAATAATTCACCCCTCCACTTT
v_call: TRBV27
j_call: TRBJ1-6
d_call: .
clone_size: .

cdr3_aa: CAIRETGVSNTEAFF
cdr3_nt: TGTGCCATCAGGGAGACAGGGGTGAGTAACACTGAAGCTTTCTTT
v_call: TRBV10-3
j_call: TRBJ1-1
d_call: TRBD1
clone_size: .

cdr3_aa: CASSELAGGSTGELFF
cdr3_nt: TGTGCCAGCAGCGAACTAGCGGGGGGTTCAACCGGGGAGCTGTTTTTT
v_call: TRBV14
j_call: TRBJ2-2
d_call: TRBD2
clone_size: once

cdr3_aa: CATGFSNTGELFF
cdr3_nt: TGCGCCACCGGGTTTTCGAACACCGGGGAGCTGTTTTTT
v_call: TRBV5-1
j_call: TRBJ2-2
d_call: .
clone_size: .

cdr3_aa: CASSEGLGEQYF
cdr3_nt: TGTGCCAGCAGTGAAGGCCTAGGCGAGCAGTACTTC
v_call: TRBV2
j_call: TRBJ2-7
d_call: .
clone_size: .

cdr3_aa: CASSLDRALYGYTF
cdr3_nt: TGTGCCAGCAGCTTGGACAGGGCACTCTATGGCTACACCTTC
v_call: TRBV5-4
j_call: TRBJ1-2
d_call: .
clone_size: .

cdr3_aa: CASSEEGGAYNQPQHF
cdr3_nt: TGTGCCAGCAGTGAAGAAGGAGGGGCGTACAATCAGCCCCAGCATTTT
v_call: TRBV6-1
j_call: TRBJ1-5
d_call: .
clone_size: once

cdr3_aa: CASSLKLGDSNQPQHF
cdr3_nt: TGTGCCAGCAGCCTCAAACTAGGGGATAGCAATCAGCCCCAGCATTTT
v_call: TRBV16
j_call: TRBJ1-5
d_call: .
clone_size: .

cdr3_aa: CASSSGTPGKVTQYF
cdr3_nt: TGTGCCAGCAGTTCCGGGACTCCCGGCAAGGTGACCCAGTACTTC
v_call: TRBV6-1
j_call: TRBJ2-5
d_call: .
clone_size: .

cdr3_aa: CASSPPPTNTEAFF
cdr3_nt: TGTGCCAGCAGCCCTCCCCCGACGAACACTGAAGCTTTCTTT
v_call: TRBV7-2
j_call: TRBJ1-1
d_call: .
clone_size: .

cdr3_aa: CASRLRFQGGTEAFF
cdr3_nt: TGTGCCAGCAGACTTCGGTTCCAGGGGGGCACTGAAGCTTTCTTT
v_call: TRBV4-2
j_call: TRBJ1-1
d_call: TRBD1
clone_size: .

cdr3_aa: CASSVSGAANEKLFF
cdr3_nt: TGTGCCAGCAGTGTATCAGGTGCGGCTAATGAAAAACTGTTTTTT
v_call: TRBV6-4
j_call: TRBJ1-4
d_call: .
clone_size: .

cdr3_aa: CAWNRGTAGYEQYF
cdr3_nt: TGTGCCTGGAACCGCGGGACAGCGGGCTACGAGCAGTACTTC
v_call: TRBV30
j_call: TRBJ2-7
d_call: .
clone_size: .

cdr3_aa: CSVGRDTTDTQYF
cdr3_nt: TGCAGCGTTGGTCGGGACACAACAGATACGCAGTATTTT
v_call: TRBV29-1
j_call: TRBJ2-3
d_call: .
clone_size: .

cdr3_aa: CASSQGVQGKRDSEQYF
cdr3_nt: TGCGCCAGCAGCCAAGGGGTCCAGGGGAAGCGGGATAGCGAGCAGTACTTC
v_call: TRBV4-1
j_call: TRBJ2-7
d_call: .
clone_size: .

cdr3_aa: CASSARTVGNYEQYF
cdr3_nt: TGTGCCAGCAGCGCCCGAACCGTGGGTAACTACGAGCAGTACTTC
v_call: TRBV21-1
j_call: TRBJ2-7
d_call: .
clone_size: .

cdr3_aa: CASSPPTGSINYGYTF
cdr3_nt: TGTGCCAGCTCACCACCTACGGGGAGTATTAACTATGGCTACACCTTC
v_call: TRBV18
j_call: TRBJ1-2
d_call: .
clone_size: .

cdr3_aa: CASQRQGSDTQYF
cdr3_nt: TGTGCCAGCCAGAGACAGGGCTCAGATACGCAGTATTTT
v_call: TRBV11-2
j_call: TRBJ2-3
d_call: TRBD1
clone_size: .

cdr3_aa: CASANGGAGDTQYF
cdr3_nt: TGCGCCAGCGCCAACGGGGGGGCCGGAGATACGCAGTATTTT
v_call: TRBV5-1
j_call: TRBJ2-3
d_call: TRBD2
clone_size: .

cdr3_aa: CASTWRLAAKNTQYF
cdr3_nt: TGTGCCAGCACCTGGAGACTAGCGGCAAAGAATACGCAGTATTTT
v_call: TRBV6-1
j_call: TRBJ2-3
d_call: TRBD2
clone_size: .

cdr3_aa: CASSPPPSGSVETQYF
cdr3_nt: TGTGCCAGCTCACCACCCCCTAGCGGGAGCGTGGAGACCCAGTACTTC
v_call: TRBV18
j_call: TRBJ2-5
d_call: TRBD2
clone_size: .

cdr3_aa: CAIAGAGSQYF
cdr3_nt: TGTGCCATCGCGGGCGCCGGGTCGCAGTACTTC
v_call: TRBV10-3
j_call: TRBJ2-7
d_call: .
clone_size: .

cdr3_aa: CASSIPMSFENQPQHF
cdr3_nt: TGTGCCAGTAGTATCCCTATGTCCTTCGAGAATCAGCCCCAGCATTTT
v_call: TRBV19
j_call: TRBJ1-5
d_call: .
clone_size: .

cdr3_aa: CAISESAATTNYGYTF
cdr3_nt: TGTGCCATCAGTGAGTCAGCAGCTACGACCAACTATGGCTACACCTTC
v_call: TRBV10-3
j_call: TRBJ1-2
d_call: .
clone_size: .

cdr3_aa: CASSEWGLDMAFF
cdr3_nt: TGTGCCAGCAGTGAATGGGGATTGGACATGGCTTTCTTT
v_call: TRBV25-1
j_call: TRBJ1-1
d_call: .
clone_size: .

cdr3_aa: CASSSQGFNNQPQHF
cdr3_nt: TGTGCCAGCAGTTCCCAGGGGTTTAACAATCAGCCCCAGCATTTT
v_call: TRBV27
j_call: TRBJ1-5
d_call: .
clone_size: .

cdr3_aa: CASSPTGQQGGNTIYF
cdr3_nt: TGTGCCAGCAGCCCTACCGGACAGCAGGGAGGAAACACCATATATTTT
v_call: TRBV9
j_call: TRBJ1-3
d_call: .
clone_size: .

cdr3_aa: CASCTGNYNSPLHF
cdr3_nt: TGTGCCAGCTGTACAGGAAACTATAATTCACCCCTCCACTTT
v_call: TRBV7-9
j_call: TRBJ1-6
d_call: .
clone_size: .

cdr3_aa: CASSLASVAVGGTDTQYF
cdr3_nt: TGTGCCAGCAGCTTGGCCTCGGTTGCTGTAGGTGGCACAGATACGCAGTATTTT
v_call: TRBV7-2
j_call: TRBJ2-3
d_call: .
clone_size: .